What follows are 23 T cell receptor beta chains derived from one specimen sequenced in a study of vaccination and CD4 T cells after COVID-19. Treatment in this sample: roughly 11-day PBMC culture with coronavirus spike peptide pools or control peptides (ViraFEST assay). Antigens for these TCRs are unknown. Researchers used the Oncomine TCR Beta short-read assay to sequence DNA from cultured CD4+ T cells. TCRdb reprocessed the PCR reads with MiXCR, giving one entry per CDR3 protein. Here the sample spans about 11,000 distinct CDR3 sequences, less than 70% being singletons. The sequenced sample was CD4+ T cells from blood, cultured in vitro, obtained before SARS-CoV-2 vaccination. The receptors stem from a human donor who had recovered from COVID-19.

The chain joins TRBV6-1 to TRBJ2-5; D not resolved. This CDR3 contains 12 residues. Germline CDR1 is MNHNS and CDR2 is SASEGT. Trimming pared 8 bases from V and 2 bases from J, leaving 9 bases between. This CDR3 reads CASFTFQETQYF. Here the CDR3 DNA reads TGTGCCAGCTTTACCTTTCAAGAGACCCAGTACTTC.

In this sample, this clonotype turned up a few times. This chain uses TRBV20-1 with TRBJ2-3, with 8 bases matching TRBD1. The CDR3 runs to 12 residues. Germline CDR1 DFQATT, CDR2 SNEGSKA (reference sequence). V lost 6 bases to trimming and J lost 6 bases; unmatched junction nucleotides: 5. CDR3 sequence reads: CSAQDRADTQYF. In DNA, the CDR3 is TGCAGTGCACAGGACAGGGCGGATACGCAGTATTTT.

The V gene is TRBV10-3, the J gene TRBJ1-5, with D perhaps TRBD1 (6 bases). Germline values: CDR1 ENHRY, CDR2 SYGVKD. V was pared by 7 bases and J by 0 bases, with 10 bases between. The CDR3 runs 14 residues. The CDR3 loop is CAIKDSNSNQPQHF. CDR3 sequence (DNA): TGTGCCATCAAGGACAGCAATAGCAATCAGCCCCAGCATTTT.

The rearrangement uses TRBV29-1 and TRBJ2-3, with 8 positions matching TRBD1. CDR1 is SQVTM, CDR2 ANQGSEA, per germline. J lost 5 bases, V lost 0 bases, and 10 bases had no gene match. This CDR3 spans 16 amino acids. Here the CDR3 DNA reads TGCAGCGTTGAAGATCCTAACAGGGGGGATGAAGATACGCAGTATTTT. Translating it yields CSVEDPNRGDEDTQYF.

This chain connects TRBV7-9 to TRBJ2-5; the match to TRBD2 covers 11 bases. This CDR3 has 17 residues. The trim removed 5 bases at V and 7 bases at J, leaving 15 bases unmatched. Germline CDR1 is SEHNR and CDR2 is FQNEAQ (reference sequence). For the CDR3, the DNA is TGTGCCAGCAGCATATCCGCTGGAACTAGCGGGAGTGGGACCCAGTACTTC. It yields the protein CASSISAGTSGSGTQYF. The full variable domain, rest sourced from reference TRBV7-9 and TRBJ2-5, is DTGVSQNPRHKITKRGQNVTFRCDPISEHNRLYWYRQTLGQGPEFLTYFQNEAQLEKSRLLSDRFSAERPKGSFSTLEIQRTEQGDSAMYLCASSISAGTSGSGTQYFGPGTRLLVL.

The chain uses TRBV7-8 and TRBJ1-5, with 8 bases matching TRBD1. Germline V gives CDR1 SGHVS, CDR2 FQNEAQ. J gave up 2 bases and V 5 bases, and 5 bases lay outside the gene matches. The CDR3 extends over 15 amino acids. CDR3: CASSPVGQGNQPQHF. The CDR3 DNA follows: TGTGCCAGCAGCCCGGTGGGACAGGGCAATCAGCCCCAGCATTTT.

The V gene is TRBV19, the J gene TRBJ1-2, with D hard to call. CDR1 LNHDA and CDR2 SQIVND come from the germline V gene (reference sequence). V dropped 7 bases and J dropped 7 bases, with 10 bases sitting between them. The length of the CDR3 is 11 residues. Here the CDR3 DNA reads TGTGCCAGTACCCAGGCAGGTGGCTACACCTTC. Residues: CASTQAGGYTF.

For the CDR3, the DNA is TGTGCCAGCAGCTCCGGACTAGCGGTCCAAGAGACCCAGTACTTC. Its protein product is CASSSGLAVQETQYF. This chain connects TRBV7-7 to TRBJ2-5; 10 nucleotides match TRBD2. The J segment lost 1 base and the V segment lost 4 bases, leaving 3 bases of the junction unmatched. Looked up from germline, CDR1 is SSHAT and CDR2 is FNYEAQ (reference sequence). The CDR3 contains 15 residues.

V gene TRBV20-1 combines with J gene TRBJ1-6; D might be TRBD1 (6 bases). V shed 6 bases and J shed 6 bases, with 9 bases lying between them. This CDR3 has 12 residues. Germline V gives CDR1 DFQATT, CDR2 SNEGSKA (reference sequence). CDR3 sequence (DNA): TGCAGTGCCACCAGGGGTAATTCACCCCTCCACTTT. This sequence encodes CSATRGNSPLHF.

This chain connects TRBV19 to TRBJ1-5; D is uncertain. Germline assignment: CDR1 LNHDA and CDR2 SQIVND (reference sequence). V lost 5 bases, J lost 5 bases, and 16 bases lay in between. The CDR3 extends over 15 amino acids. The DNA for the CDR3 is TGTGCCAGTAGTGGCCAGACCGGTCGGGATCAGCCCCAGCATTTT. It specifies CASSGQTGRDQPQHF.

This clonotype was counted between two and nine times. This rearrangement joins TRBV7-2 to TRBJ1-2; no definite D call. The germline V gene encodes CDR1 SGHTA and CDR2 FQGNSA. With 0 bases removed from V and 5 bases from J, the gap between germline ends came to 4 bases. This CDR3 has 12 amino acids. The CDR3 reads CASSLAGYGYTF. The CDR3 DNA is TGTGCCAGCAGCTTAGCGGGTTATGGCTACACCTTC.

The chain combines TRBV7-3 with TRBJ2-7; D perhaps matches TRBD1 (6 bases). The CDR3 totals 15 residues. V lost 5 bases, J lost 6 bases, and 20 bases lay in between. Germline loops: CDR1 SGHTA, CDR2 FQGTGA. The CDR3 bases are TGTGCCAGCAGCCTCAGACAGGCTACCTTCGCCGAGCAGTACTTC. Its protein product is CASSLRQATFAEQYF.

J is TRBJ2-7 and V is TRBV20-1, with D possibly being TRBD1 (7 bases). Germline assignment: CDR1 DFQATT and CDR2 SNEGSKA (reference sequence). The germline V and J ends were trimmed by 6 bases and 4 bases, with 28 bases remaining between them. CDR3 size: 17 residues. In DNA form, the CDR3 reads TGCAGTGCCAGGGATCAAACCGGGACAGCGGGCCCTTACGAGCAGTACTTC. Its protein product is CSARDQTGTAGPYEQYF.

The chain recombines TRBV30 with TRBJ1-6, with a possible D match to TRBD1 (6 bases). CDR1 is GTSNPN, CDR2 SVGIG, per germline (reference sequence). This CDR3 spans 15 amino acids. Trimming removed 1 base from V and 10 bases from J, with 17 bases in between. The CDR3 nucleotides are TGTGCCTGGAGTGCCTCTTACCAGGGGTCCTCACCCCTCCACTTT. Its protein product is CAWSASYQGSSPLHF.

The chain has TRBV28 and TRBJ1-2, with D maybe TRBD1 (6 bases). Trimming stripped 5 bases from V and 2 bases from J, with 12 bases between. The CDR3 runs 14 residues. The germline V gene encodes CDR1 MDHEN and CDR2 SYDVKM. CDR3 sequence reads: CASSLYRENYGYTF. The CDR3 bases are TGTGCCAGCAGTCTATACAGGGAGAACTATGGCTACACCTTC.

In its sample, this clonotype was seen once. The chain recombines TRBV6-1 with TRBJ2-3; maybe TRBD2 (6 bases). This CDR3 region has 15 residues. Germline CDR1 MNHNS, CDR2 SASEGT. V was cut by 4 bases and J by 7 bases, with 18 bases left in between. The CDR3 loop reads CASSVGRTTSNTQYF. The CDR3 bases are TGTGCCAGCAGTGTCGGTAGGACTACATCAAATACGCAGTATTTT.

This clonotype came up once. The chain carries TRBV25-1 and TRBJ2-4; D assignment may be TRBD1 or TRBD2 (7 bases each). CDR1 is MGHDK, CDR2 SYGVNS, per germline. V was pared by 4 bases and J by 6 bases, with 19 bases between. There are 16 residues in the CDR3. CDR3 sequence (DNA): TGTGCCAGCAGTGGCCCTGGGGGACAGCGGGGAAACATTCAGTACTTC. This gives the protein CASSGPGGQRGNIQYF. The full variable domain, with the rest looked up from reference TRBV25-1 and TRBJ2-4, is EADIYQTPRYLVIGTGKKITLECSQTMGHDKMYWYQQDPGMELHLIHYSYGVNSTEKGDLSSESTVSRIRTEHFPLTLESARPSHTSQYLCASSGPGGQRGNIQYFGAGTRLSVL.

In its sample, this clonotype is large (0.1 to 1%). This chain uses TRBV5-4 with TRBJ2-1, with 8 bases aligning to TRBD2. J was trimmed by 0 bases and V by 3 bases; bases with no gene match: 5. The CDR3 is 16 residues long. Germline CDR1 SGHNT, CDR2 YYREEE (reference sequence). CDR3 residues: CASSSTSASSYNEQFF. In nucleotides, the CDR3 is TGTGCCAGCAGCTCGACTAGCGCCAGCTCCTACAATGAGCAGTTCTTC.

The chain uses TRBV2 and TRBJ1-5; D uncertain. V lost 8 bases and J lost 3, with 11 bases in between. The length of the CDR3 is 13 residues. Looked up from germline, CDR1 is SNHLY and CDR2 is FYNNEI. The CDR3 coding sequence is TGTGCCAGCTCGACCAGAACCAATCAGCCCCAGCATTTT. Its translation is CASSTRTNQPQHF.

This chain joins TRBV5-3 and TRBJ2-1; 16 nucleotides align to TRBD2. Being an ORF, TRBV5-3 has a function that is uncertain. This CDR3 has 20 residues. V shed 1 base, J shed 0 bases, and the junction held 7 bases outside the gene matches. Written as DNA, the CDR3 is TGTGCCAGAAGCTTGAGGTTGGGACTAGCGGGAGGGCCCTCCTACAATGAGCAGTTCTTC. Protein sequence: CARSLRLGLAGGPSYNEQFF.

The CDR3 loop is CASSLQGQSSGNTIYF. The CDR3, as DNA: TGTGCCAGTAGCCTACAGGGGCAGAGCTCTGGAAACACCATATATTTT. The chain couples TRBV19 to TRBJ1-3, with 7 bases that match TRBD1. The ends lost 6 bases at V and 0 bases at J; junction bases unmatched: 8. Germline assignment: CDR1 LNHDA and CDR2 SQIVND (reference sequence). The CDR3 extends over 16 amino acids.

The chain is built from TRBV19 and TRBJ1-5; D may be TRBD1 (6 bases). V was shortened by 6 bases and J by 8 bases, with 17 bases between the two germline ends. Germline V gene data show CDR1 as LNHDA and CDR2 as SQIVND (reference sequence). This CDR3 spans 14 amino acids. The CDR3 reads CASSGQLEREPQHF. DNA of the CDR3: TGTGCCAGTAGCGGACAGCTGGAACGGGAGCCCCAGCATTTT.

The gene calls are TRBV6-1 and TRBJ2-2; D perhaps matches TRBD1 (5 bases). This CDR3 contains 14 residues. With 8 bases removed from V and 1 base from J, the gap between germline ends came to 11 bases. Germline loops: CDR1 MNHNS, CDR2 SASEGT. The DNA for the CDR3 is TGTGCCAGCCGCCAGGGCCAGAACACCGGGGAGCTGTTTTTT. Amino acid sequence: CASRQGQNTGELFF.